Listed below are T cell receptor beta chains from one sample, sequenced in a study of blood T cell repertoires in COVID-19. Using immunoSEQ multiplex PCR, the repertoire was profiled, and TCRdb retains in-frame clones only, with some absent. Among 200,000 to 250,000 clones listed, 80% to 90% were seen once. The sequenced sample consisted of peripheral blood. The origin of the receptors is a man between 18 and 35 years old with active or convalescent COVID-19. Each CDR3 is given with its conserved first and last residue. A D gene is named only where the DNA matches it firmly. The size entry is marked missing in some rows and otherwise reads once, few, many or a size class.

>-|TRBJ2-7|-|TRBV7-9
CASSLVGEQYF
TGTGCCAGCAGCTTAGTCGGGGAGCAGTACTTC
>-|TRBJ1-6|TRBD1|TRBV5-1
CASSLKGQGSSPLHF
TGCGCCAGCAGCTTGAAGGGACAGGGAAGTTCACCCCTCCACTTT
>-|TRBJ1-2|-|TRBV30
CAWSVTSNYGYTF
TGTGCCTGGAGTGTCACATCGAACTATGGCTACACCTTC
>-|TRBJ1-1|TRBD1|TRBV5-1
CASSWTGQQRNLNTEAFF
TGCGCCAGCAGCTGGACGGGACAGCAAAGAAACTTGAACACTGAAGCTTTCTTT
>-|TRBJ2-7|TRBD1|TRBV5-1
CASSPAGQGAGAYEQYF
TGCGCCAGCAGCCCGGCGGGACAGGGGGCCGGCGCCTACGAGCAGTACTTC
>-|TRBJ1-5|-|TRBV2
CASGFGGKPQHF
TGTGCCTCGGGGTTTGGAGGGAAGCCCCAGCATTTT
>-|TRBJ2-1|-|TRBV5-1
CASSSNSYNEQFF
TGCGCCAGCAGCTCAAACAGCTACAATGAGCAGTTCTTC
>-|TRBJ1-5|TRBD1|TRBV28
CASRPGTGGTNQPQHF
TGTGCCAGCAGGCCGGGGACAGGGGGTACGAATCAGCCCCAGCATTTT
>few|TRBJ2-7|-|TRBV21-1
CASSSIYEQYF
TGTGCCAGCAGCTCCATCTACGAGCAGTACTTC
>-|TRBJ2-7|-|TRBV11-1
CASTPRDSYEQYF
TGTGCCAGCACCCCCCGGGACTCTTACGAGCAGTACTTC
>-|TRBJ1-1|TRBD1|TRBV5-1
CASSLMGQGWEAFF
TGCGCCAGCAGCTTGATGGGACAGGGGTGGGAAGCTTTCTTT
>-|TRBJ1-2|-|TRBV24-1
CATSDDSDYGYTF
TGTGCCACCAGTGACGACAGCGACTATGGCTACACCTTC
>-|TRBJ2-2|-|TRBV18
CASSNLALTGELFF
TGTGCCAGCTCGAATCTAGCGCTCACCGGGGAGCTGTTTTTT
>-|TRBJ2-2|-|TRBV5-4
CASSFHKGANTGELFF
TGTGCCAGCAGCTTTCATAAAGGAGCGAACACCGGGGAGCTGTTTTTT
>-|TRBJ2-7|-|TRBV12-3/TRBV12-4
CASSSSHEQYF
TGTGCCAGCAGTTCCTCCCACGAGCAGTACTTC
>-|TRBJ2-2|TRBD1|TRBV29-1
CSGGTATGELFF
TGCAGCGGTGGGACAGCGACCGGGGAGCTGTTTTTT
>-|TRBJ1-6|-|TRBV4-3
CASSQEEGNNSPLHF
TGCGCCAGCAGCCAAGAGGAGGGCAACAATTCACCCCTCCACTTT
>once|TRBJ2-6|-|TRBV5-6
CASSAYSGANVLTF
TGTGCCAGCAGCGCCTACTCTGGGGCCAACGTCCTGACTTTC
>-|TRBJ2-7|TRBD1|TRBV10-3
CAISDLRDRAYEQYF
TGTGCCATCAGTGACTTACGGGACAGGGCCTACGAGCAGTACTTC
>-|TRBJ2-7|-|TRBV28
CASSGYRAGAYEQYF
TGTGCCAGCAGCGGGTACAGGGCCGGGGCTTACGAGCAGTACTTC
>-|TRBJ1-5|TRBD1|TRBV7-2
CASSLGGQGVNQPQHF
TGTGCCAGCAGCTTAGGGGGGCAGGGGGTCAATCAGCCCCAGCATTTT
>many|TRBJ2-3|-|TRBV7-7
CASRATGLKPTDTQYF
TGTGCTAGCAGAGCCACCGGACTGAAACCCACAGATACGCAGTATTTT
>-|TRBJ1-2|-|TRBV10-3
CAISESTVQPTYGYTF
TGTGCCATCAGTGAGTCGACGGTACAGCCCACCTATGGCTACACCTTC
>-|TRBJ2-3|-|TRBV5-6
CASTSLGGHTDTQYF
TGTGCCAGCACCTCCCTTGGGGGACACACAGATACGCAGTATTTT
>-|TRBJ1-1|-|TRBV28
CASSLSRNTEAFF
TGTGCCAGCAGTCTCTCTAGGAACACTGAAGCTTTCTTT
>-|TRBJ2-7|TRBD2|TRBV27
CASSLRAGVSSYEQYF
TGTGCCAGCAGTTTACGGGCGGGGGTGAGCTCCTACGAGCAGTACTTC
>-|TRBJ2-1|TRBD2|TRBV7-7
CASSLELAGLGEQFF
TGTGCTAGCAGCTTAGAACTAGCGGGACTCGGTGAGCAGTTCTTC
>once|TRBJ2-7|TRBD1|TRBV28
CASSLRGTSSYEQYF
TGTGCCAGCAGCCTCAGGGGGACCAGCTCCTACGAGCAGTACTTC
>-|TRBJ1-6|-|TRBV27
CASSLGQGKGSPLHF
TGTGCCAGCAGTTTAGGGCAGGGGAAAGGTTCACCCCTCCACTTT
>-|TRBJ2-1|TRBD2|TRBV27
CASSLLGLARKGSYNEQFF
TGTGCCAGCAGTTTATTGGGACTAGCGAGAAAAGGATCCTACAATGAGCAGTTCTTC
>-|TRBJ2-1|TRBD2|TRBV5-1
CASSNSGSSYNEQFF
TGCGCCAGCAGCAATAGCGGGAGCTCCTACAATGAGCAGTTCTTC
>-|TRBJ1-2|-|TRBV28
CASSTLGEGDYGYTF
TGTGCCAGCAGTACACTGGGGGAGGGAGACTATGGCTACACCTTC
>-|TRBJ2-1|TRBD1|TRBV28
CASSPTGEKDTGYNEQFF
TGTGCCAGCAGTCCGACAGGGGAAAAGGATACGGGCTACAATGAGCAGTTCTTC
>-|TRBJ2-5|-|TRBV30
CAWSALEAEAPFDQYF
TGTGCCTGGAGTGCTTTAGAAGCGGAGGCCCCTTTTGACCAGTACTTC
>-|TRBJ1-1|TRBD1|TRBV6-5
CASKTGTANTEAFF
TGTGCCAGCAAAACCGGGACAGCGAACACTGAAGCTTTCTTT
>-|TRBJ2-2|-|TRBV19
CASTTFASTGELFF
TGTGCCAGTACCACTTTTGCCTCTACCGGGGAGCTGTTTTTT
>-|TRBJ1-2|TRBD1|TRBV3-1/TRBV3-2
CASSQRRPGTGSLGYTF
TGTGCCAGCAGCCAAAGACGCCCCGGGACAGGGAGCCTCGGCTACACCTTC
>-|TRBJ1-3|-|TRBV19
CASSTQVAYTIYF
TGTGCCAGTAGTACACAGGTTGCTTACACCATATATTTT
>-|TRBJ1-4|TRBD1|TRBV5-4
CASSFGGGGEKLFF
TGTGCCAGCAGCTTTGGAGGAGGGGGCGAAAAACTGTTTTTT
>-|TRBJ2-1|TRBD1|TRBV4-2
CASSQEGQGKLNEQFF
TGTGCCAGCAGCCAAGAGGGACAGGGGAAGTTGAATGAGCAGTTCTTC
>-|TRBJ1-2|-|TRBV30
CAWSAGHSTGYGYTF
TGTGCCTGGAGCGCTGGACACTCTACTGGCTATGGCTACACCTTC
>-|TRBJ2-1|-|TRBV5-1
CASMKGGGLSYNEQFF
TGCGCCAGCATGAAAGGTGGCGGTCTTTCCTACAATGAGCAGTTCTTC
>-|TRBJ1-4|TRBD1|TRBV5-4
CASSLAGGPNEKLFF
TGTGCCAGCAGCTTGGCAGGGGGACCTAATGAAAAACTGTTTTTT
>-|TRBJ1-1|TRBD1|TRBV6-5
CASSYGQGTEAFF
TGTGCCAGCAGTTACGGACAGGGCACTGAAGCTTTCTTT
>-|TRBJ2-5|TRBD2|TRBV15
CATSRGTSGQETQYF
TGTGCCACCAGCAGAGGAACTAGCGGTCAAGAGACCCAGTACTTC
>-|TRBJ1-1|-|TRBV6-4
CASSDSPMNTEAFF
TGTGCCAGCAGTGACTCCCCCATGAACACTGAAGCTTTCTTT
>-|TRBJ2-5|TRBD2|TRBV18
CASSLTSGTYQETQYF
TGTGCCAGCTCACTCACTAGCGGGACGTACCAAGAGACCCAGTACTTC
>-|TRBJ2-3|-|TRBV7-8
CASSLFGVQGRADTQYF
TGTGCCAGCAGCTTATTTGGGGTCCAGGGGCGGGCCGATACGCAGTATTTT
>-|TRBJ1-1|-|TRBV9
CASSVAIGQTNTEAFF
TGTGCCAGCAGCGTAGCCATCGGACAGACGAACACTGAAGCTTTCTTT
>-|TRBJ2-7|-|TRBV7-2
CASSPGYRASYEQYF
TGTGCCAGCAGCCCAGGATACAGGGCATCCTACGAGCAGTACTTC
>-|TRBJ1-1|-|TRBV27
CASSTFNRDEAFF
TGTGCCAGCAGCACTTTCAACAGGGATGAAGCTTTCTTT
>-|TRBJ1-2|-|TRBV5-4
CASSQISAGPDYGYTF
TGTGCCAGCAGCCAGATATCCGCAGGTCCCGACTATGGCTACACCTTC
>-|TRBJ1-1|-|TRBV25-1
CASRELVNTEAFF
TGTGCCAGCAGGGAGTTGGTGAACACTGAAGCTTTCTTT
>-|TRBJ2-5|-|TRBV10-2
CALGGGGRETQYF
TGCGCCCTAGGGGGAGGGGGACGGGAGACCCAGTACTTC
>-|TRBJ2-7|TRBD1|TRBV29-1
CSARDRGSSYEQYF
TGCAGCGCCCGCGACAGGGGAAGCTCCTACGAGCAGTACTTC
>-|TRBJ2-3|TRBD2|TRBV27
CASSLAAGGSGDTQYF
TGTGCCAGCAGTTTGGCGGCGGGAGGGTCTGGTGATACGCAGTATTTT
>-|TRBJ1-5|-|TRBV4-2
CASSQDGQSNQPQHF
TGTGCCAGCAGCCAAGACGGACAGAGCAATCAGCCCCAGCATTTT